This TCR beta chain came from a study of blood T cell repertoires in COVID-19. The data were produced by immunoSEQ multiplex PCR, yet TCRdb's version contains in-frame clones alone and is incomplete. The sample lists some 100,000 clones; approximately 90% were seen once. The clonotype comes from a woman over 75 with active COVID-19. What was sequenced was peripheral blood.

This CDR3 is CASRTDSNQPQHF. As DNA, the CDR3 is TGTGCCAGCAGAACAGATAGCAATCAGCCCCAGCATTTT. The chain combines TRBV6-6 with TRBJ1-5; the D is unclear. V lost 6 bases, J lost 0 bases, and 6 bases lay in between. Germline CDR1 MNHNY, CDR2 SVGAGI (reference sequence). This CDR3 comprises 13 residues.